The 19 T cell receptor beta chains reported below all come from one sample, sequenced in a study of Ad26.COV2.S vaccination and SARS-CoV-2 variants. Treatment in this sample: around 19 received Ad26.COV2.S at low or high dose, single or two shots; about 5 received placebo; per-sample allocation not given. Vaccine and placebo recipients were sampled on day 63 after the first injection. Data came from immunoSEQ multiplex PCR; TCRdb stores just in-frame clones and leaves some out. The data show around 340,000 clones, around nine tenths seen once. The source material was peripheral blood, sampled in a trial of Ad26.COV2.S vaccine versus placebo. These receptors were obtained from a person between 18 and 65 years old who received the Ad26.COV2.S COVID-19 vaccine or a placebo.

The V call is TRBV19, the J call TRBJ1-1; TRBD1 matches at 8 bases. Trimming at V came to 6 bases and at J to 1 base, leaving 4 bases not matched to a gene. Per germline, CDR1 LNHDA and CDR2 SQIVND (reference sequence). This CDR3 contains 14 residues. For the CDR3, the DNA is TGTGCCAGTAGCAGACAGGGGTCGAACACTGAAGCTTTCTTT. Amino acids: CASSRQGSNTEAFF.

The rearrangement joins TRBV6-5 to TRBJ1-5, with D tentatively TRBD1 (6 bases). In germline, CDR1 is MNHEY, CDR2 SVGAGI. This CDR3 has 13 amino acids. V was clipped by 6 bases and J by 8 bases, with 14 bases between them. CDR3 bases: TGTGCCAGCAGCATAGGGGGGGTGGAGCCCCAGCATTTT. Protein product: CASSIGGVEPQHF.

V usage is TRBV18 and J usage is TRBJ1-4, with 7 bases matching TRBD1. With V trimmed by 3 bases and J by 3 bases, 4 bases remained unmatched. The CDR3 length is 15 residues. CDR1 is KGHSH and CDR2 is LQKENI in the germline V gene. The CDR3 loop is CASSPNRGANEKLFF. The CDR3 region has the DNA TGTGCCAGCTCACCGAACAGGGGAGCTAATGAAAAACTGTTTTTT.

A word on this clone: The sample contains more than one DNA sequence encoding this CDR3. The V and J genes are TRBV19 and TRBJ1-6; D gene unclear. CDR1 is LNHDA, CDR2 SQIVND, per germline (reference sequence). V dropped 1 base and J dropped 9 bases, with 4 bases sitting between them. This CDR3 is 12 amino acids long. CDR3 in amino acids: CASSIGGSPLHF. As DNA, the CDR3 is TGTGCCAGTAGTATAGGTGGTTCACCCCTCCACTTT.

This clone was seen only a few times. V is TRBV24-1 and J is TRBJ2-5, with D uncertain. This CDR3 has 16 amino acids. Germline V gene lookup returns CDR1 KGHDR and CDR2 SFDVKD. The V and J ends lost 2 bases and 7 bases respectively, with 19 bases between them. DNA for the CDR3: TGTGCCACCAGTGATTCCCCTCCGTCCTTAAGTGGGACCCAGTACTTC. Amino acid sequence: CATSDSPPSLSGTQYF.

CDR3 nucleotide sequence: TGTGCCAGCAGACGGAGCGGCAGCAATCAGCCCCAGCATTTT. Protein sequence: CASRRSGSNQPQHF. The rearrangement links TRBV6-5 to TRBJ1-5; the D is unclear. CDR3 size: 14 residues. Trimming pared 6 bases from V and 1 base from J, leaving 10 bases between. The germline V gene encodes CDR1 MNHEY and CDR2 SVGAGI.

V gene TRBV27 combines with J gene TRBJ2-1, with TRBD2 identical over 8 bases. The CDR3 consists of 16 residues. Germline CDR1 MNHEY, CDR2 SMNVEV (reference sequence). With V trimmed by 0 bases and J by 8 bases, 9 bases remained unmatched. The CDR3 loop reads CASSLSPSGRAHEQFF. As DNA, the CDR3 is TGTGCCAGCAGTTTATCTCCCAGCGGGAGAGCCCATGAGCAGTTCTTC.

The rearrangement joins TRBV11-2 to TRBJ1-1; D gene ambiguous. CDR1 SGHAT and CDR2 FQNNGV come from the germline V gene. This CDR3 comprises 17 residues. Trimming removed 1 base at V and 6 bases at J, with 21 bases between. CDR3 nucleotide sequence: TGTGCCAGCAGCTTAGTCCCTGTGCGGGGTAAATCCGCTGAAGCTTTCTTT. Translating it yields CASSLVPVRGKSAEAFF.

Written as DNA, the CDR3 is TGTGCCAGCACCTCCGCTGTAGCGGGAGGGGAGCAGTTCTTC. Protein sequence: CASTSAVAGGEQFF. The chain carries TRBV4-2 and TRBJ2-1; 11 bases are a match to TRBD2. The CDR3 length is 14 residues. V was clipped by 7 bases and J by 10 bases; unmatched bases: 9. Per the germline V gene, CDR1 is LGHNA and CDR2 is YNFKEQ.

This clone was recorded only once. The gene calls are TRBV4-2 and TRBJ1-2; possibly TRBD1 for D (5 bases). V lost 5 bases, J lost 7 bases, and 14 bases lay in between. Germline loops: CDR1 LGHNA, CDR2 YNFKEQ. This CDR3 contains 13 residues. The CDR3 sequence is CASSSPVRGGYTF. CDR3 coding DNA: TGTGCCAGCAGCTCCCCTGTGAGGGGTGGCTACACCTTC.

The chain couples TRBV21-1 to TRBJ1-2; whether TRBD1, the table's D call, matches the DNA was not checked. TRBV21-1 represents a pseudogene. The CDR3 is 18 residues long. The CDR3 loop is CASSKVKPPGQESYGYTF. The CDR3 nucleotides are TGTGCCAGCAGCAAAGTCAAACCTCCGGGACAAGAATCCTATGGCTACACCTTC.

This rearrangement joins TRBV11-2 to TRBJ2-7, with D possibly matching TRBD1 (6 bases). The CDR3 is 13 amino acids. V lost 4 bases, J lost 5 bases, and 12 bases lay in between. Germline CDR1 and CDR2: SGHAT and FQNNGV. In DNA form, the CDR3 reads TGTGCCAGCAGCTGGGGACAAACGAACGAGCAGTACTTC. It specifies CASSWGQTNEQYF.

The chain is built from TRBV5-4 and TRBJ1-1; D gene ambiguous. The CDR3 has 13 residues. Germline loops: CDR1 SGHNT, CDR2 YYREEE (reference sequence). The DNA for the CDR3 is TGTGCGCTCGGCGGCAGGCTGAACACTGAAGCTTTCTTT. It encodes CALGGRLNTEAFF. The variable domain in full, completed from reference TRBV5-4 and TRBJ1-1, reads ETGVTQSPTHLIKTRGQQVTLRCSSQSGHNTVSWYQQALGQGPQFIFQYYREEENGRGNFPPRFSGLQFPNYSSELNVNALELDDSALYLCALGGRLNTEAFFGQGTRLTVV.

The chain joins TRBV28 to TRBJ2-7; D remains ambiguous. V dropped 6 bases and J dropped 6 bases, with 18 bases sitting between them. Germline CDR1 and CDR2: MDHEN and SYDVKM. The CDR3 sequence is 14 residues long. CDR3 amino acids: CASRAAGEMGEQYF. The CDR3, as DNA: TGTGCCAGCAGGGCGGCCGGTGAAATGGGCGAGCAGTACTTC.

The chain has TRBV5-4 and TRBJ2-7; 7 bases align to TRBD1. The ends lost 5 bases at V and 2 bases at J; junction bases unmatched: 10. The CDR3 consists of 15 residues. Germline V gives CDR1 SGHNT, CDR2 YYREEE (reference sequence). DNA of the CDR3: TGTGCCAGCAGGATGGCCGGGACAGTTCCCTACGAGCAGTACTTC. Translation: CASRMAGTVPYEQYF.

V is TRBV3-1 (or the pseudogene TRBV3-2) and J is TRBJ2-7; D remains unclear. V was pared by 0 bases and J by 6 bases, with 3 bases between. This CDR3 spans 11 amino acids. Germline CDR1 and CDR2: LGHDT and YNNKEL (reference sequence). DNA of the CDR3: TGTGCCAGCAGCCAAGAATCCGAGCAGTACTTC. Translating gives CASSQESEQYF.

The rearrangement joins TRBV7-2 to TRBJ1-1; D may be TRBD1 (5 bases). This CDR3 spans 13 amino acids. Germline CDR1 is SGHTA and CDR2 is FQGNSA. The germline V and J ends were trimmed by 5 bases and 8 bases, with 15 bases remaining between them. The CDR3 reads CASSALGGTEAFF. In nucleotides, the CDR3 is TGTGCCAGCAGCGCCCTGGGGGGGACCGAAGCTTTCTTT. Combining the CDR3 with reference TRBV7-2 and TRBJ1-1 gives the whole variable domain GAGVSQSPSNKVTEKGKDVELRCDPISGHTALYWYRQSLGQGLEFLIYFQGNSAPDKSGLPSDRFSAERTGGSVSTLTIQRTQQEDSAVYLCASSALGGTEAFFGQGTRLTVV.

The J gene is TRBJ1-4, the V gene TRBV4-1; D not certain. CDR3 size: 15 residues. Germline V lookup: CDR1 MGHRA, CDR2 YSYEKL. Trimming took off 4 bases at V and 0 bases at J, with 9 bases between the two ends. The DNA for the CDR3 is TGCGCCAGCAGCCGAGGCCGAGCAACTAATGAAAAACTGTTTTTT. This gives the protein CASSRGRATNEKLFF.

This chain connects TRBV11-2 to TRBJ2-5; 11 nucleotides line up with TRBD2. CDR3 size: 15 residues. V shed 6 bases, J shed 7 bases, and the junction held 10 bases outside the gene matches. CDR1 and CDR2 from the germline V gene are SGHAT and FQNNGV. The CDR3: CASRPTSGGVLTQYF. CDR3 nucleotides: TGTGCCAGCAGACCAACTAGCGGGGGCGTCTTGACCCAGTACTTC.